Below, 13 T cell receptor beta chains from the same sample are listed, as sequenced in a study of blood T cell repertoires in COVID-19. Sequencing was performed with immunoSEQ multiplex PCR; in TCRdb, only in-frame clones are kept and a portion is missing. The sample holds hundreds of thousands of clones; 83% are singletons and the top ten take 4.8%. The sample consisted of PBMCs or T cells enriched from blood (not recorded which). The receptors originated from a woman between 50 and 59 years old who had been exposed to COVID-19.

This clone is a singleton in its sample. The V and J genes are TRBV15 and TRBJ1-3; the match to TRBD1 covers 7 bases. The CDR3 length is 17 residues. Germline lookup yields CDR1 LNHNV and CDR2 YYDKDF (reference sequence). The J segment lost 1 base and the V segment lost 0 bases, leaving 6 bases of the junction unmatched. The CDR3 nucleotides read TGTGCCACCAGCAGAGATCCGGGACAGCTATCTGGAAACACCATATATTTT. As protein: CATSRDPGQLSGNTIYF.

The CDR3 loop is CASSRRSEAFF. CDR3 bases: TGTGCCAGCAGTCGGAGGAGTGAAGCTTTCTTT. The V gene is TRBV28, the J gene TRBJ1-1; D is unresolved. CDR3 length equals 11 residues. Germline CDR1 is MDHEN and CDR2 is SYDVKM. The V end was cut by 5 bases, the J end by 7 bases, with 8 bases between.

The chain recombines TRBV7-3 with TRBJ2-3; unclear D gene. This CDR3 is built from 13 residues. Trimming took off 1 base at V and 4 bases at J, with 6 bases between the two ends. CDR1 and CDR2 from the germline V gene are SGHTA and FQGTGA. The CDR3 is CASSLRQADTQYF. Written as DNA, the CDR3 is TGTGCCAGCAGCTTAAGGCAGGCAGATACGCAGTATTTT.

V is TRBV2 and J is TRBJ2-5; 7 nucleotides match TRBD1. The CDR3 has 13 residues. The J segment lost 2 bases and the V segment lost 8 bases, leaving 5 bases of the junction unmatched. The germline V gene encodes CDR1 SNHLY and CDR2 FYNNEI. The CDR3 DNA reads TGTGCCAGCTCGGGACAGCTTCAAGAGACCCAGTACTTC. This codes for CASSGQLQETQYF.

The CDR3 loop reads CASSPQAFTDTQYF. The CDR3 bases are TGTGCCAGCTCACCCCAGGCGTTCACAGATACGCAGTATTTT. The rearrangement links TRBV18 to TRBJ2-3; D gene uncertain. V was cut by 3 bases and J by 2 bases, with 9 bases left in between. The CDR3 loop spans 14 amino acids. CDR1 is KGHSH and CDR2 is LQKENI in the germline V gene.

This chain links TRBV19 with TRBJ2-1; 11 positions agree with TRBD2. V lost 1 base and J lost 4; bases outside the gene matches: 6. Germline-derived CDR1 and CDR2 are LNHDA and SQIVND (reference sequence). CDR3 length equals 17 residues. CDR3 nucleotide sequence: TGTGCCAGTAGTATAGGTAGCGGGGGGGGCCTATACAATGAGCAGTTCTTC. Its translation: CASSIGSGGGLYNEQFF.

The rearrangement uses TRBV6-5 and TRBJ2-7, with D tentatively TRBD1 (5 bases). V lost 6 bases and J 4 bases, leaving 19 bases between the germline ends. Germline assignment: CDR1 MNHEY and CDR2 SVGAGI. The length of the CDR3 is 15 residues. CDR3 DNA: TGTGCCAGCAGCGACCAACAGGTGGCCCCTTACGAGCAGTACTTC. Protein: CASSDQQVAPYEQYF.

This clone was observed a handful of times. This chain connects TRBV5-1 to TRBJ2-1; 7 bases are shared with TRBD2. CDR3 length equals 15 residues. Germline V gene sequence: CDR1 SGHRS, CDR2 YFSETQ. V shed 4 bases and J 0 bases; nucleotides not matched to a gene: 4. In DNA form, the CDR3 reads TGCGCCAGCAGCGCTAGCGGCAGCTCCTACAATGAGCAGTTCTTC. Translating it yields CASSASGSSYNEQFF.

The V and J genes are TRBV12-3 or TRBV12-4 and TRBJ1-2; D remains ambiguous. V lost 2 bases and J 2 bases, leaving 6 bases between the germline ends. This CDR3 is 13 amino acids long. This CDR3 is CASSLRENYGYTF. DNA of the CDR3: TGTGCCAGCAGTTTACGGGAGAACTATGGCTACACCTTC.

This clone occurred once. The chain is built from TRBV11-2 and TRBJ1-1; D not resolved. Trimming took off 5 bases at V and 5 bases at J, with 12 bases between the two ends. Germline assignment: CDR1 SGHAT and CDR2 FQNNGV. The CDR3 is 13 amino acids. CDR3 DNA: TGTGCCAGCAGCGAACAAGTGCAGACTGAAGCTTTCTTT. Its translation is CASSEQVQTEAFF.

The chain recombines TRBV19 with TRBJ2-7, with 9 bases lining up with TRBD1. The length of the CDR3 is 13 residues. Germline CDR1 and CDR2: LNHDA and SQIVND (reference sequence). The V segment lost 9 bases and the J segment 3 bases; nucleotides outside the gene matches: 6. CDR3 loop: CASADRGFYEQYF. Written as DNA, the CDR3 is TGTGCCAGCGCTGACAGGGGGTTCTACGAGCAGTACTTC.

The chain uses TRBV6-5 and TRBJ2-7, with 10 positions matching TRBD2. CDR1 MNHEY and CDR2 SVGAGI come from the germline V gene. The V gene end was trimmed by 2 bases and the J gene end by 4 bases; junction bases not matched to a gene: 5. The CDR3 covers 15 residues. The CDR3 sequence is CASSYRSSGGYEQYF. Here the CDR3 DNA reads TGTGCCAGCAGTTACAGATCTAGCGGGGGTTACGAGCAGTACTTC.

The chain joins TRBV5-1 to TRBJ1-5, with 9 bases matching TRBD1. V was pared by 4 bases and J by 5 bases, with 4 bases of the junction left unmatched. The CDR3 is made up of 14 amino acids. CDR1 and CDR2 (germline): SGHRS, YFSETQ. The CDR3 sequence: CASSPGDRDQPQHF. The CDR3 DNA is TGCGCCAGCAGCCCCGGGGACAGGGATCAGCCCCAGCATTTT. The entire variable domain, with the rest obtained from reference TRBV5-1 and TRBJ1-5, is as follows: KAGVTQTPRYLIKTRGQQVTLSCSPISGHRSVSWYQQTPGQGLQFLFEYFSETQRNKGNFPGRFSGRQFSNSRSEMNVSTLELGDSALYLCASSPGDRDQPQHFGDGTRLSIL.